There are a few counts of the clone carrying this TCR beta chain. Its antigen remains unidentified. This sample is drawn from a study of T cells in Graves' hyperthyroidism and ophthalmopathy. Study-wide findings and caveats: Blood also held most thyroid clonotypes expanded beyond 0.001.

CDR3 length equals 15 residues. The V end was cut by 1 base, the J end by 1 base, with 10 bases between. Germline CDR1 is SGHNT and CDR2 is YENEEA. Authors of the study amplified TCR beta CDR3 regions from RNA transcripts. With the HTBI primer set, the TCR CDR3 went through a first round of RT-PCR. TCRdb re-derived calls from the multiplex PCR reads in MiXCR, one entry per CDR3 protein. The repertoire holds 500,000 to 650,000 distinct CDR3 sequences, with about 14% as singletons. This sequence originates from a woman aged 45-65 years with Graves' ophthalmopathy. The sample taken for sequencing was blood. The J gene is TRBJ1-2, the V gene TRBV11-3; unclear D gene. The CDR3 loop is CASSLGGPYNYGYTF. In nucleotides, the CDR3 is TGTGCCAGCAGCTTAGGAGGGCCTTATAACTATGGCTACACCTTC.